One and the same sample provided the 22 T cell receptor beta chains below, sequenced in a study of T cell changes during pregnancy in multiple sclerosis. Clones were sequenced by immunoSEQ multiplex PCR, and TCRdb holds only the in-frame ones, with some missing. Among 30,000 to 45,000 clones listed, about 91% were seen once. The material was CD8+ T cells from peripheral blood mononuclear cells, obtained before pregnancy. These receptors were obtained from a female donor with multiple sclerosis, enrolled in a pregnancy study.

The chain employs TRBV19 and TRBJ2-2, with TRBD2 matching over 9 bases. Germline CDR1 reads LNHDA; CDR2 reads SQIVND (reference sequence). This CDR3 is built from 15 residues. V shed 7 bases and J 7 bases; nucleotides not matched to a gene: 10. The CDR3 loop is CASNPREGRDGELFF. The DNA of the CDR3 is TGTGCCAGTAACCCGCGGGAGGGCCGGGACGGGGAGCTGTTTTTT.

The gene calls are TRBV28 and TRBJ2-3; 8 nucleotides agree with TRBD1. Germline V gene sequence: CDR1 MDHEN, CDR2 SYDVKM. CDR3 size: 21 residues. Unmatched junction bases numbered 24, after V lost 2 bases and J lost 5 bases. CDR3: CASSLRPWDRKGLGAGDTQYF. The CDR3 nucleotides are TGTGCCAGCAGTTTAAGGCCTTGGGACAGGAAGGGGTTGGGAGCGGGAGATACGCAGTATTTT.

Here the CDR3 reads CASRGGGPTYEQYF. The CDR3 DNA is TGTGCCAGCAGAGGAGGGGGCCCTACCTACGAGCAGTACTTC. The chain uses TRBV2 and TRBJ2-7; perhaps TRBD1 as D (7 bases). This CDR3 contains 14 residues. V was shortened by 6 bases and J by 2 bases, with 14 bases between the two germline ends. Germline-derived CDR1 and CDR2 are SNHLY and FYNNEI.

This chain joins TRBV28 and TRBJ1-1; possible D gene TRBD1, 5 bases. The length of the CDR3 is 13 residues. The germline gives CDR1 MDHEN, CDR2 SYDVKM. With 6 bases removed from V and 2 bases from J, the gap between germline ends came to 10 bases. In DNA, the CDR3 is TGTGCCAGCAGGCGGGGGGTAAACACTGAAGCTTTCTTT. Its translation: CASRRGVNTEAFF.

V gene TRBV19 combines with J gene TRBJ2-1; 8 positions agree with TRBD1. CDR1 and CDR2 (germline): LNHDA, SQIVND (reference sequence). The CDR3 covers 15 residues. V was pared by 5 bases and J by 3 bases, with 6 bases of the junction left unmatched. The CDR3 sequence: CASSAGTGFYNEQFF. CDR3 nucleotide sequence: TGTGCCAGTAGTGCCGGGACAGGCTTCTACAATGAGCAGTTCTTC.

The CDR3 reads CASSDGGTGGADTQYF. As DNA, the CDR3 is TGTGCCAGCAGTGACGGGGGGACAGGGGGAGCAGATACGCAGTATTTT. This chain uses TRBV6-4 with TRBJ2-3, with 11 nucleotides matching TRBD1. V lost 2 bases to trimming and J lost 4 bases; unmatched junction nucleotides: 5. This CDR3 contains 16 residues. Germline CDR1 and CDR2: MRHNA and SNTAGT.

This CDR3 reads CASSRLAGGNNEQYF. For the CDR3, the DNA is TGTGCCAGCAGCCGACTAGCGGGAGGTAACAACGAGCAGTACTTC. The chain links TRBV6-5 to TRBJ2-7, with 13 positions matching TRBD2. The CDR3 length is 15 residues. Unmatched junction bases numbered 7, after V lost 6 bases and J lost 5 bases. CDR1 and CDR2 (germline): MNHEY, SVGAGI.

The rearrangement uses TRBV28 and TRBJ2-7; 8 nucleotides agree with TRBD2. CDR1 is MDHEN, CDR2 SYDVKM, per germline. V shed 5 bases, J shed 4 bases, and the junction held 4 bases outside the gene matches. This CDR3 contains 13 residues. The CDR3 DNA sequence: TGTGCCAGCAGTCACCCGGGGGGGTACGAGCAGTACTTC. This codes for CASSHPGGYEQYF.

The V and J genes are TRBV6-6 and TRBJ2-1; D gene ambiguous. Germline values: CDR1 MNHNY, CDR2 SVGAGI (reference sequence). This CDR3 is 12 amino acids long. V lost 7 bases and J 7 bases, leaving 11 bases between the germline ends. The CDR3 here is CASTLYRNEQFF. DNA for the CDR3: TGTGCCAGCACTCTCTACCGTAATGAGCAGTTCTTC.

This sequence joins TRBV2 and TRBJ2-7; tentatively, D is TRBD2 (6 bases). This CDR3 has 11 residues. CDR1 and CDR2 from the germline V gene are SNHLY and FYNNEI. Between the trimmed V and J ends, which lost 10 bases and 4 bases, there was a span of 11 bases. CDR3 sequence: CANNRGYEQYF. In nucleotides, the CDR3 is TGTGCCAACAACCGGGGGTACGAGCAGTACTTC.

V and J are TRBV7-2 and TRBJ2-1; possibly TRBD1 for D (6 bases). Germline V gene data show CDR1 as SGHTA and CDR2 as FQGNSA. The CDR3 has 13 residues. Trimming stripped 5 bases from V and 7 bases from J, with 12 bases between. For the CDR3, the DNA is TGTGCCAGCAGCGGCGCGAGGGGGAATGAGCAGTTCTTC. Translated: CASSGARGNEQFF.

The chain is built from TRBV5-1 and TRBJ1-4, with D possibly matching TRBD1 (6 bases). V lost 5 bases and J 17 bases, leaving 16 bases between the germline ends. The germline CDR1 and CDR2 sequences are SGHRS and YFSETQ. This CDR3 is 11 amino acids long. The CDR3: CASRPQGHLFF. The CDR3, as DNA: TGCGCCAGCAGACCCCAGGGGCATCTATTTTTT.

In this sample, this clone turned up a few times. The chain combines TRBV27 with TRBJ1-1, with 8 positions matching TRBD1. V was clipped by 6 bases and J by 4 bases; unmatched bases: 4. The CDR3 totals 13 residues. Germline CDR1 and CDR2: MNHEY and SMNVEV (reference sequence). The CDR3 coding sequence is TGTGCCAGCAGGACAGGGGTTGGCACTGAAGCTTTCTTT. This gives the protein CASRTGVGTEAFF.

This chain uses TRBV2 with TRBJ2-1, with D uncertain. The V end lost 7 bases, the J end lost 7 bases, and 14 bases lay between the germline ends. The germline V gene encodes CDR1 SNHLY and CDR2 FYNNEI. The CDR3 is made up of 13 amino acids. The CDR3 DNA follows: TGTGCCAGCACGGGTCCACCCGTGAATGAGCAGTTCTTC. This encodes CASTGPPVNEQFF.

The J gene is TRBJ2-7, the V gene TRBV5-1; tentatively, D is TRBD2 (6 bases). Germline V gene sequence: CDR1 SGHRS, CDR2 YFSETQ. Trimming removed 0 bases at V and 0 bases at J, with 10 bases between. The CDR3 extends over 15 amino acids. CDR3 sequence (DNA): TGCGCCAGCAGCTTGGTGGAGGGTAGCTCCTACGAGCAGTACTTC. Its protein product is CASSLVEGSSYEQYF.

The chain recombines TRBV28 with TRBJ1-4; D is perhaps TRBD1 (6 bases). The CDR3 contains 12 residues. Germline CDR1 reads MDHEN; CDR2 reads SYDVKM. The V and J ends lost 3 bases and 13 bases respectively, with 12 bases between them. CDR3: CASSFTGQSLFF. The CDR3 nucleotides read TGTGCCAGCAGTTTTACTGGACAGTCACTGTTTTTT. The full variable domain, in which reference TRBV28 and TRBJ1-4 provide the parts outside the CDR3, is DVKVTQSSRYLVKRTGEKVFLECVQDMDHENMFWYRQDPGLGLRLIYFSYDVKMKEKGDIPEGYSVSREKKERFSLILESASTNQTSMYLCASSFTGQSLFFGSGTQLSVL.

This chain joins TRBV7-9 and TRBJ1-2; unclear D gene. Trimming shortened V by 5 bases and J by 8 bases, and 15 bases separated the two germline ends. This CDR3 is built from 13 residues. The germline CDR1 and CDR2 sequences are SEHNR and FQNEAQ (reference sequence). CDR3 DNA sequence: TGTGCCAGCAGCCCAGACAAGGGAGGAGGCTACACCTTC. This encodes CASSPDKGGGYTF.

In its sample, this clone was seen once. The chain uses TRBV19 and TRBJ2-7; 9 bases align to TRBD1. V trimming: 3 bases; J trimming: 7 bases; junction bases outside the gene matches: 10. The CDR3 loop spans 15 amino acids. Germline CDR1 and CDR2: LNHDA and SQIVND (reference sequence). This CDR3 reads CASSIGTGQRGEQYF. CDR3 nucleotides: TGTGCCAGTAGTATCGGGACAGGGCAGCGTGGGGAGCAGTACTTC.

This clone was found once. The chain has TRBV19 and TRBJ1-1, with D hard to call. Germline-derived CDR1 and CDR2 are LNHDA and SQIVND (reference sequence). This CDR3 is built from 13 residues. V was clipped by 3 bases and J by 5 bases, with 10 bases between them. CDR3 coding DNA: TGTGCCAGTAGTATTAACTTGGAGACTGAAGCTTTCTTT. Translation: CASSINLETEAFF.

The rearrangement links TRBV5-1 to TRBJ1-5, with TRBD1 matching 7 bases. This CDR3 is built from 15 residues. After removal of 0 bases from V and 3 bases from J, the junction contained 3 bases not matched to a gene. CDR1 is SGHRS and CDR2 is YFSETQ in the germline V gene. The CDR3 is CASSLDRGANQPQHF. CDR3 sequence (DNA): TGCGCCAGCAGCTTGGACAGGGGCGCCAATCAGCCCCAGCATTTT.

This clone was detected only a few times. The rearrangement joins TRBV6-6 to TRBJ2-1, with 8 bases fitting TRBD2. The junction had 7 bases not matched to a gene; V was cut back by 7 bases and J by 5 bases. Germline V lookup: CDR1 MNHNY, CDR2 SVGAGI (reference sequence). The CDR3 is 14 residues long. The CDR3 region is CASTDPTSDNEQFF. The DNA of the CDR3 is TGTGCCAGCACCGACCCGACTAGCGACAATGAGCAGTTCTTC.

The rearrangement joins TRBV6-6 to TRBJ2-7; D uncertain. V gave up 0 bases and J gave up 2 bases, with 5 bases separating them. The V gene's germline CDR1 is MNHNY and CDR2 SVGAGI (reference sequence). This CDR3 has 13 amino acids. CDR3 coding DNA: TGTGCCAGCAGTTACTCTGGCCCCTACGAGCAGTACTTC. Encoded protein: CASSYSGPYEQYF.